These 5 T cell receptor beta chains were sequenced from one sample in a study of shared clonotypes between healthy human individuals. TCRdb's table, derived via immunoSEQ multiplex PCR, lists solely in-frame clones and lacks some. The sample carries about 1.4 million clones, 96% recorded once. Sequences were obtained from naive CD4+ T cells sorted from blood. The subset is: CD45RA+ positively selected. Receptors were obtained from a man younger than 40 in good health.

V and J are TRBV19 and TRBJ1-1; the D gene is possibly TRBD1 (5 bases). CDR3 length equals 13 residues. CDR1 is LNHDA, CDR2 SQIVND, per germline (reference sequence). Deletions cut 3 bases from V and 5 bases from J, with 10 bases between. In DNA, the CDR3 is TGTGCCAGTAGTATTCGGGACTCTACTGAAGCTTTCTTT. It translates to CASSIRDSTEAFF.

V usage is TRBV9 and J usage is TRBJ1-2, with D possibly being TRBD1 (6 bases). V dropped 4 bases and J dropped 1 base, with 17 bases sitting between them. This CDR3 contains 16 residues. Germline V gene lookup returns CDR1 SGDLS and CDR2 YYNGEE. CDR3 in amino acids: CASSSATGTHNYGYTF. In DNA form, the CDR3 reads TGTGCCAGCAGCTCTGCGACCGGGACACATAACTATGGCTACACCTTC.

The rearrangement joins TRBV5-5 to TRBJ2-2; D tentatively fits TRBD1 or TRBD2 (5 bases each). Germline CDR1 is SGHKS and CDR2 is YYEKEE (reference sequence). Between the trimmed V and J ends, which lost 1 base and 6 bases, there was a span of 7 bases. This CDR3 is built from 13 residues. The CDR3 region is CASSLWGSGELFF. DNA of the CDR3: TGTGCCAGCAGCTTGTGGGGGTCCGGGGAGCTGTTTTTT. Full variable domain (missing parts from reference TRBV5-5 and TRBJ2-2): DAGVTQSPTHLIKTRGQQVTLRCSPISGHKSVSWYQQVLGQGPQFIFQYYEKEERGRGNFPDRFSARQFPNYSSELNVNALLLGDSALYLCASSLWGSGELFFGEGSRLTVL.

The chain links TRBV10-3 to TRBJ1-1, with 9 positions matching TRBD1. Germline V CDR1 and CDR2: ENHRY, SYGVKD. V trimming: 6 bases; J trimming: 3 bases; junction bases outside the gene matches: 11. The CDR3 has 16 residues. The DNA of the CDR3 is TGTGCCATCAGGCCGGGACAGGGCGGAAAGTACACTGAAGCTTTCTTT. This translates into CAIRPGQGGKYTEAFF.

This sequence joins TRBV2 and TRBJ1-1; D call uncertain. CDR1 and CDR2 (germline): SNHLY, FYNNEI. Trimming took 8 bases from V and 1 from J, leaving 14 bases between them. The CDR3 spans 14 residues. The CDR3 DNA follows: TGTGCCAGCCGGAGGTTGGTTGCGAACACTGAAGCTTTCTTT. Residues: CASRRLVANTEAFF.